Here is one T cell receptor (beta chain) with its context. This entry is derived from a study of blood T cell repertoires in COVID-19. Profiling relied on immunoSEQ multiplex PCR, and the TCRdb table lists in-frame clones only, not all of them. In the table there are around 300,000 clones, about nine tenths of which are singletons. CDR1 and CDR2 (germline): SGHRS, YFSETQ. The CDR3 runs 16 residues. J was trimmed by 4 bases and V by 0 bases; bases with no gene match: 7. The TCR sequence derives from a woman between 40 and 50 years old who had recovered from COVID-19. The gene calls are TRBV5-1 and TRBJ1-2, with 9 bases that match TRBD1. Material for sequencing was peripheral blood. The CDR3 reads CASSLATGGPAYGYTF. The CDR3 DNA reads TGCGCCAGCAGCTTGGCCACAGGGGGCCCGGCCTATGGCTACACCTTC.